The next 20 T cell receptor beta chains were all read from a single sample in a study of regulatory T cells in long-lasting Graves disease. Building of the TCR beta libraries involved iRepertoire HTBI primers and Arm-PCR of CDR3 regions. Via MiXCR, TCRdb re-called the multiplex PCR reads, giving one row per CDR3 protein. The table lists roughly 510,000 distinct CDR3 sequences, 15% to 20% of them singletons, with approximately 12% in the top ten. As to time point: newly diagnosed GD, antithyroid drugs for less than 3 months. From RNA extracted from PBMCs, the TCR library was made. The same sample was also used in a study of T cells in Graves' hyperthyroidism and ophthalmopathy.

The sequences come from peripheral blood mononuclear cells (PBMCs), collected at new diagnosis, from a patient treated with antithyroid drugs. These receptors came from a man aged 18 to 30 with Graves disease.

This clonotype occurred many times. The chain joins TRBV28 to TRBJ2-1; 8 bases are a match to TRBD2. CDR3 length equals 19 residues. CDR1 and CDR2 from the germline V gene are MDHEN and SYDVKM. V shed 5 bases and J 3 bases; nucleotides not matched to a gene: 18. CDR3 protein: CASSLPDHSAGGFYNEQFF. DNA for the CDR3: TGTGCCAGCAGTCTTCCGGACCACTCCGCGGGAGGATTCTACAATGAGCAGTTCTTC.

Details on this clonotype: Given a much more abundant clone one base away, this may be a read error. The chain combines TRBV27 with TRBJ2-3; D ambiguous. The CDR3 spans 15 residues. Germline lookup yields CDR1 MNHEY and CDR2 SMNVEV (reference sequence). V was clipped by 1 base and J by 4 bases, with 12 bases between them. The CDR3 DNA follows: TGTGCCAGCAGTTTATTTGATGCCCAGGCAGATACGCAGTATTTT. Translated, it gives CASSLFDAQADTQYF.

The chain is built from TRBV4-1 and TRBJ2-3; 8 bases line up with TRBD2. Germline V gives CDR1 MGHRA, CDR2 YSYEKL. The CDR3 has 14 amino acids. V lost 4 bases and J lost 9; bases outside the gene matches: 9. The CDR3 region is CASSRVEREKTQYF. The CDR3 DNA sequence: TGCGCCAGCAGCCGCGTAGAGCGGGAGAAAACGCAGTATTTT.

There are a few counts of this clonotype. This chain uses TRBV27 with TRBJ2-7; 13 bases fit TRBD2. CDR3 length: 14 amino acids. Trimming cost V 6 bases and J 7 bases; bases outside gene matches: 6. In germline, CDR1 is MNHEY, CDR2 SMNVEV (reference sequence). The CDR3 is CASSGLAGVREQYF. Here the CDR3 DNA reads TGTGCCAGCAGCGGACTAGCGGGAGTGAGAGAGCAGTACTTC.

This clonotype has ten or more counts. The CDR3 region has the DNA TGTGCCAGCAGCTTGACTAGCGGAGTACCCTACGAGCAGTACTTC. It translates to CASSLTSGVPYEQYF. This chain connects TRBV7-9 to TRBJ2-7, with 9 bases fitting TRBD2. There are 15 residues in the CDR3. J lost 2 bases, V lost 3 bases, and 5 bases had no gene match. Per the germline V gene, CDR1 is SEHNR and CDR2 is FQNEAQ (reference sequence).

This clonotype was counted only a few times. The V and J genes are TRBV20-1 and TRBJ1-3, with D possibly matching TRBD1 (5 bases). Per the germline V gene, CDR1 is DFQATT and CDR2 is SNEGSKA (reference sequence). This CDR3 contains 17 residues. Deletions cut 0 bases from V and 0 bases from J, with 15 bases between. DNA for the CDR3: TGCAGTGCTAGAGAGGGGGTTGGGATACACTCTGGAAACACCATATATTTT. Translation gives CSAREGVGIHSGNTIYF.

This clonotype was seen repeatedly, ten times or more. CDR3 amino acids: CASSSMGQGGNEQFF. In nucleotides, the CDR3 is TGTGCCAGCAGTTCCATGGGACAAGGGGGGAATGAGCAGTTCTTC. The chain links TRBV28 to TRBJ2-1; the D call may be TRBD1 or TRBD2 (6 bases each). This CDR3 comprises 15 residues. From germline, CDR1 is MDHEN and CDR2 SYDVKM. V dropped 4 bases and J dropped 7 bases, with 17 bases sitting between them.

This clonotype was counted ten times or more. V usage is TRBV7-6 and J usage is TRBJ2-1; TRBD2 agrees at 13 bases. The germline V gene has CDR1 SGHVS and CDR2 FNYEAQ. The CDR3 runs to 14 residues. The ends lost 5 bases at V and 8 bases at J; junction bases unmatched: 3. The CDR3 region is CASSGLAGEDEQFF. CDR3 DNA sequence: TGTGCCAGCAGCGGACTAGCGGGAGAGGATGAGCAGTTCTTC.

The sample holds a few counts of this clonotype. The CDR3 coding sequence is TGTGCCAGCATTATACACGGACAGGGGTATCAGCCCCAGCATTTT. Translating it yields CASIIHGQGYQPQHF. This chain connects TRBV12-3 or TRBV12-4 to TRBJ1-5; 9 bases map to TRBD1. The V gene end was trimmed by 7 bases and the J gene end by 5 bases; junction bases not matched to a gene: 9. The CDR3 consists of 15 residues.

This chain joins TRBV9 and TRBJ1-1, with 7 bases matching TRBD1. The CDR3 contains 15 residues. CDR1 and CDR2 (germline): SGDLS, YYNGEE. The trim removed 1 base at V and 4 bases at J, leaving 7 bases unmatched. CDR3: CASSVSGQRGTEAFF. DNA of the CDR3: TGTGCCAGCAGCGTATCGGGACAGCGAGGCACTGAAGCTTTCTTT.

CDR3 amino acids: CSARYPAHFSAGELFF. The CDR3 DNA is TGCAGTGCTAGATACCCCGCTCATTTTAGCGCCGGGGAGCTGTTTTTT. The chain couples TRBV20-1 to TRBJ2-2; maybe TRBD2 (5 bases). The ends were cut back, 2 bases at V and 6 bases at J, with 19 bases in the middle. The CDR3 spans 16 residues. CDR1 is DFQATT, CDR2 SNEGSKA, per germline (reference sequence).

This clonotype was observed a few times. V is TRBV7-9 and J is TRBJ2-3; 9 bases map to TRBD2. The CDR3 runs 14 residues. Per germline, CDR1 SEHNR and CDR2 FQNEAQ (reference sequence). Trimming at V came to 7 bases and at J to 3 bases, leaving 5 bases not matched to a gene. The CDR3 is CASTGLALTDTQYF. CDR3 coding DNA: TGTGCCAGCACTGGACTAGCGTTAACAGATACGCAGTATTTT. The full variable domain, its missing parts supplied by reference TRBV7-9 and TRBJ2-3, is DTGVSQNPRHKITKRGQNVTFRCDPISEHNRLYWYRQTLGQGPEFLTYFQNEAQLEKSRLLSDRFSAERPKGSFSTLEIQRTEQGDSAMYLCASTGLALTDTQYFGPGTRLTVL.

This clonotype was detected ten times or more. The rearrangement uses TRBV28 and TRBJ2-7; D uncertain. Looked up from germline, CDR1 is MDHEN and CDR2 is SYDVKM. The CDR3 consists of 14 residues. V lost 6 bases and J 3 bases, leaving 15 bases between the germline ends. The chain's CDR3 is CASSSSGQIYEQYF. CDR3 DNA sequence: TGTGCCAGCAGCTCGTCTGGGCAAATCTACGAGCAGTACTTC.

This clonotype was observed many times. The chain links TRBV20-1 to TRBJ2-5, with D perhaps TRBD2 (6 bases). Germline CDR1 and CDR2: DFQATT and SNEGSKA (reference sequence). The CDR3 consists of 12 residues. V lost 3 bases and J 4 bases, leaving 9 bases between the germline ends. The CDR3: CSARDYSETQYF. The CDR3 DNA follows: TGCAGTGCTAGGGACTACTCAGAGACCCAGTACTTC.

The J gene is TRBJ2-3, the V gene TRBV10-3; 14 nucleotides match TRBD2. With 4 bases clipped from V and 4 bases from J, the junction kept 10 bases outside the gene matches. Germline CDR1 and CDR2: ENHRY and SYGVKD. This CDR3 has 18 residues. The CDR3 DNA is TGTGCCATCAGTGGGGGTAGGACTAGCGGGAGGCAGGCAGATACGCAGTATTTT. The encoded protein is CAISGGRTSGRQADTQYF.

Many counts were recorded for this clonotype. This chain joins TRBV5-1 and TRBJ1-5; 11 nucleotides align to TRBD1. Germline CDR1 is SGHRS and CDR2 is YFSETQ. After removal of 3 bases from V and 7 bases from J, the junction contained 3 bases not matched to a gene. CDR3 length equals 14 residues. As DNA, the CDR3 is TGCGCCAGCAGCTACGGGACAGGGGGACAGCCCCAGCATTTT. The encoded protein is CASSYGTGGQPQHF. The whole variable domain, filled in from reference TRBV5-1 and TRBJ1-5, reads KAGVTQTPRYLIKTRGQQVTLSCSPISGHRSVSWYQQTPGQGLQFLFEYFSETQRNKGNFPGRFSGRQFSNSRSEMNVSTLELGDSALYLCASSYGTGGQPQHFGDGTRLSIL.

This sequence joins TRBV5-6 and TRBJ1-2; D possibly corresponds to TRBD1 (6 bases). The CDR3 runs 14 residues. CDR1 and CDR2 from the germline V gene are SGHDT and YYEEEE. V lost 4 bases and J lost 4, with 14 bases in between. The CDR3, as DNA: TGTGCCAGCAGCGCACACCAGGGGCTCTATGGCTACACCTTC. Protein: CASSAHQGLYGYTF.

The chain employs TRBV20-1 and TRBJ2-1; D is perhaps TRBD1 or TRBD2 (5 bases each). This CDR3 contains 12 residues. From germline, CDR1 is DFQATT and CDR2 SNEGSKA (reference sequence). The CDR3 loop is CIPGPTYNEQFF. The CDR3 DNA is TGCATCCCGGGACCTACCTACAATGAGCAGTTCTTC.

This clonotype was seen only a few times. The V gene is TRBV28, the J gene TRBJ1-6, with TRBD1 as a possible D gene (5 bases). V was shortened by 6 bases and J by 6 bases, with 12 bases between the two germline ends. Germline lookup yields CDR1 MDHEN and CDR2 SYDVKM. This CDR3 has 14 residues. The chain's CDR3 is CASRHRDGNSPLHF. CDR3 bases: TGTGCCAGCAGACACCGGGACGGTAATTCACCCCTCCACTTT.

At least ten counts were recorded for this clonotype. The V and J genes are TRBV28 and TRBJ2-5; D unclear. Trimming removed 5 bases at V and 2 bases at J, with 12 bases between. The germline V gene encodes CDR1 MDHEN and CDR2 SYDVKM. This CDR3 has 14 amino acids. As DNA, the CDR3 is TGTGCCAGCAGTCGACGGCCCCTACAAGAGACCCAGTACTTC. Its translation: CASSRRPLQETQYF.